One and the same sample provided the 22 T cell receptor beta chains below, sequenced in a study of spatial heterogeneity in lung cancer (dated by TCRdb to the late 2010s). Libraries were built with 5' RACE. Sequencing took place on a NextSeq 500. TCRdb redid the processing of the public reads, applying fastp at Q25 and MiXCR, and retained in-frame beta chains. Records with the same CDR3 protein are collapsed into one entry carrying the most frequent genes and DNA. The sample profile shows over 45,000 distinct CDR3 sequences; approximately 10% of them were found once. Over 30% of the sample is held by the ten biggest clonotypes. In the paper's terms, the time point label means: blood at routine non-recurrence follow-up after resection. The specimen was PBMCs, collected at follow-up. The receptor set was obtained from a male donor with early-stage non-small cell lung cancer.

This clonotype is a singleton in its sample. The rearrangement joins TRBV6-2 or TRBV6-3 to TRBJ2-7; 15 positions agree with TRBD2. Germline V gives CDR1 MNHEY, CDR2 SVGEGT. There are 15 residues in the CDR3. With 6 bases clipped from V and 6 bases from J, the junction kept 6 bases outside the gene matches. The CDR3 protein is CASSRGLAGGLEQYF. DNA for the CDR3: TGTGCCAGCAGCCGGGGACTAGCGGGAGGACTCGAGCAGTACTTC.

A few counts support this clonotype. This chain connects TRBV4-2 to TRBJ2-3, with 8 bases fitting TRBD1. This CDR3 spans 20 amino acids. Per the germline V gene, CDR1 is LGHNA and CDR2 is YNFKEQ. Unmatched junction bases numbered 19, after V lost 1 base and J lost 4 bases. In DNA, the CDR3 is TGTGCCAGCAGCCAAGTCGGGTGGGGATCCGGACAGGGCGGTTCAGATACGCAGTATTTT. Protein sequence: CASSQVGWGSGQGGSDTQYF.

Ten or more counts support this clonotype. The chain couples TRBV21-1 to TRBJ1-1. TRBV21-1 is described as a pseudogene. This CDR3 contains 16 residues. In DNA, the CDR3 is TGTGCCAGCAGCTCGTTCATCGGCCGTAAGAACACTGAAGCTTTCTTT. Translating it yields CASSSFIGRKNTEAFF.

This clonotype was seen many times. The V call is TRBV5-1, the J call TRBJ2-7; 8 bases are a match to TRBD2. The CDR3 loop spans 16 amino acids. V gave up 5 bases and J gave up 0 bases; unmatched junction bases: 10. CDR1 and CDR2 from the germline V gene are SGHRS and YFSETQ. This CDR3 is CASRPLWREASYEQYF. CDR3 nucleotides: TGCGCCAGCAGACCCTTATGGCGGGAGGCCTCCTACGAGCAGTACTTC.

The chain uses TRBV18 and TRBJ1-6; perhaps TRBD1 as D (5 bases). The CDR3 consists of 19 residues. Germline V gene lookup returns CDR1 KGHSH and CDR2 LQKENI. The V and J ends lost 4 bases and 0 bases respectively, with 19 bases between them. Here the CDR3 DNA reads TGTGCCAGCTCACACTTACCGGGACGTCGAAGCTCCTATAATTCACCCCTCCACTTT. The encoded protein is CASSHLPGRRSSYNSPLHF. Using reference TRBV18 and TRBJ1-6 for the parts outside the CDR3, the full variable domain is NAGVMQNPRHLVRRRGQEARLRCSPMKGHSHVYWYRQLPEEGLKFMVYLQKENIIDESGMPKERFSAEFPKEGPSILRIQQVVRGDSAAYFCASSHLPGRRSSYNSPLHFGNGTRLTVT.

Only a few counts were recorded for this clonotype. The V and J genes are TRBV24-1 and TRBJ2-7, with D possibly TRBD2 on 6 matching bases. Germline lookup yields CDR1 KGHDR and CDR2 SFDVKD. The length of the CDR3 is 13 residues. Trimming stripped 4 bases from V and 3 bases from J, with 9 bases between. The CDR3 loop reads CATSDPGSYEQYF. The CDR3 coding sequence is TGTGCCACCAGTGACCCCGGGAGCTACGAGCAGTACTTC.

The chain recombines TRBV20-1 with TRBJ1-1; 8 bases match TRBD1. The CDR3 consists of 13 residues. The germline CDR1 and CDR2 sequences are DFQATT and SNEGSKA (reference sequence). V dropped 4 bases and J dropped 5; count of bases not matched to a gene: 6. The CDR3 loop is CSATTGGKTEAFF. The CDR3 DNA follows: TGCAGTGCTACTACAGGGGGGAAGACTGAAGCTTTCTTT.

The rearrangement uses TRBV9 and TRBJ2-3, with 10 bases identical to TRBD2. Trimming removed 1 base from V and 5 bases from J; junction bases left unmatched: 7. Germline CDR1 is SGDLS and CDR2 is YYNGEE. The CDR3 runs to 16 residues. The CDR3 loop is CASSVRASGGIDTQYF. DNA for the CDR3: TGTGCCAGCAGCGTAAGGGCTAGCGGGGGAATAGATACGCAGTATTTT.

This clonotype was recorded a few times. The chain combines TRBV25-1 with TRBJ1-1; D perhaps matches TRBD1 (5 bases). CDR1 and CDR2 (germline): MGHDK, SYGVNS. CDR3 length: 15 residues. V lost 5 bases and J lost 4, with 17 bases in between. The CDR3 DNA follows: TGTGCCAGCAGTAAGTTGGGGGTCGGGGCCACTGAAGCTTTCTTT. It translates to CASSKLGVGATEAFF.

This clonotype was detected ten times or more. This chain's CDR3 is CASSPPLARSTDTQYF. CDR3 sequence (DNA): TGTGCCAGCTCACCGCCCCTAGCGAGGTCCACAGATACGCAGTATTTT. The chain uses TRBV18 and TRBJ2-3, with D possibly TRBD2 on 6 matching bases. This CDR3 comprises 16 residues. Trimming shortened V by 3 bases and J by 2 bases, and 15 bases separated the two germline ends. Germline V lookup: CDR1 KGHSH, CDR2 LQKENI. The full variable domain, completed using reference TRBV18 and TRBJ2-3, is NAGVMQNPRHLVRRRGQEARLRCSPMKGHSHVYWYRQLPEEGLKFMVYLQKENIIDESGMPKERFSAEFPKEGPSILRIQQVVRGDSAAYFCASSPPLARSTDTQYFGPGTRLTVL.

This clonotype has a count of ten or more. V is TRBV12-3 or TRBV12-4 and J is TRBJ2-2, with TRBD1 matching over 9 bases. The J segment lost 5 bases and the V segment lost 5 bases, leaving 9 bases of the junction unmatched. The CDR3 totals 16 residues. The CDR3 region is CASSPPGQGYTGELFF. Written as DNA, the CDR3 is TGTGCCAGCAGTCCTCCGGGACAGGGATATACCGGGGAGCTGTTTTTT.

This clonotype was detected many times. The chain employs TRBV5-6 and TRBJ1-1; the D gene is possibly TRBD1 (6 bases). The CDR3 is 11 residues long. The germline V gene encodes CDR1 SGHDT and CDR2 YYEEEE. The V and J ends lost 3 bases and 9 bases respectively, with 9 bases between them. The CDR3 DNA reads TGTGCCAGCAGCTCCGACAGGAAAGCTTTCTTT. Translation gives CASSSDRKAFF.

Many counts were recorded for this clonotype. J is TRBJ2-7 and V is TRBV18; 9 bases are a match to TRBD1. J lost 2 bases, V lost 3 bases, and 5 bases had no gene match. CDR1 and CDR2 (germline): KGHSH, LQKENI. CDR3 length equals 15 residues. CDR3 protein: CASSPPGQGTYEQYF. The CDR3, as DNA: TGTGCCAGCTCACCCCCGGGACAGGGAACCTACGAGCAGTACTTC.

V is TRBV19 and J is TRBJ2-2; D is ambiguous. Trimming pared 3 bases from V and 5 bases from J, leaving 16 bases between. The CDR3 consists of 16 residues. Germline CDR1 LNHDA, CDR2 SQIVND (reference sequence). In nucleotides, the CDR3 is TGTGCCAGTAGTATCTATGTATACCCGAGGACCGGGGAGCTGTTTTTT. As protein: CASSIYVYPRTGELFF.

This clonotype was counted a few times. The J gene is TRBJ1-4, the V gene TRBV20-1, with 7 positions matching TRBD1. In germline, CDR1 is DFQATT, CDR2 SNEGSKA (reference sequence). The V gene end was trimmed by 5 bases and the J gene end by 5 bases; junction bases not matched to a gene: 5. The CDR3 contains 13 residues. The CDR3 reads CSAPRDSNEKLFF. The DNA for the CDR3 is TGCAGTGCTCCCCGGGACAGCAATGAAAAACTGTTTTTT.

This clonotype has just a few counts. The V and J genes are TRBV7-9 and TRBJ1-5; the match to TRBD1 covers 10 bases. Germline assignment: CDR1 SEHNR and CDR2 FQNEAQ (reference sequence). This CDR3 spans 14 amino acids. Unmatched junction bases numbered 5, after V lost 5 bases and J lost 7 bases. CDR3 sequence reads: CASSTDRGMQPQHF. CDR3 sequence (DNA): TGTGCCAGCAGCACGGACAGGGGGATGCAGCCCCAGCATTTT.

Remarks on this clonotype: Being one base from a much bigger clone, this may be a read error. The V and J genes are TRBV2 and TRBJ1-6; 7 bases map to TRBD1. This CDR3 comprises 13 residues. Germline values: CDR1 SNHLY, CDR2 FYNNEI. CDR3 DNA sequence: TGTGCCAGCAGTACGACAGGGATCTCACCCCACCACTTT. This sequence encodes CASSTTGISPHHF.

This clonotype occurred many times. The chain carries TRBV7-9 and TRBJ1-2; no firm D call. CDR3 length: 13 residues. Germline CDR1 reads SEHNR; CDR2 reads FQNEAQ (reference sequence). Trimming pared 5 bases from V and 4 bases from J, leaving 11 bases between. The CDR3 loop reads CASSPGSVYGYTF. DNA for the CDR3: TGTGCCAGCAGCCCGGGATCAGTCTATGGCTACACCTTC.

This clonotype occurred once. The chain carries TRBV7-2 and TRBJ1-1; D gene uncertain. V was trimmed by 4 bases and J by 11 bases, leaving 17 bases between them. This CDR3 region has 13 residues. CDR1 is SGHTA, CDR2 FQGNSA, per germline. This CDR3 is CASSSYSPGRAFF. CDR3 nucleotide sequence: TGTGCCAGCAGCTCGTATTCCCCGGGCCGTGCTTTCTTT.

This clonotype showed up many times. The chain joins TRBV12-3 or TRBV12-4 to TRBJ2-5, with 8 nucleotides matching TRBD1. J was trimmed by 4 bases and V by 7 bases; bases with no gene match: 5. The CDR3 is 13 residues long. DNA for the CDR3: TGTGCCAGCAATTCAGGGGGCGGAGAGACCCAGTACTTC. Translation: CASNSGGGETQYF.

This chain connects TRBV3-1 to TRBJ2-7; no firm D call. CDR1 LGHDT and CDR2 YNNKEL come from the germline V gene (reference sequence). Trimming removed 4 bases from V and 4 bases from J, with 11 bases in between. The CDR3 contains 13 residues. The CDR3 DNA sequence: TGTGCCAGCAGCCTATCGGACGGATACGAGCAGTACTTC. It translates to CASSLSDGYEQYF.

Many counts were recorded for this clonotype. The chain combines TRBV29-1 with TRBJ2-7; 9 nucleotides line up with TRBD1. Trimming took 4 bases from V and 2 from J; bases not matched to a gene: 9. The CDR3 is 15 residues long. From germline, CDR1 is SQVTM and CDR2 ANQGSEA. The CDR3 DNA is TGCAGCGTTGGACCCTGGGACAGGGACCCCTACGAGCAGTACTTC. Translated: CSVGPWDRDPYEQYF.